A selection of T cell receptor beta chains follows, all from one sample in a study of blood T cell repertoires in COVID-19. The data were produced by immunoSEQ multiplex PCR, yet TCRdb's version contains in-frame clones alone and is incomplete. The data hold 150,000 to 200,000 clones, with about 93% observed a single time. Specimen: peripheral blood. Receptors originate from a woman aged 50 to 60 with acute or convalescent COVID-19. CDR3s include the opening cysteine and the closing phenylalanine or tryptophan. Each record gives: V gene, J gene, clone size, D gene, CDR3 DNA, CDR3 protein. A D gene is named only where the DNA matches it firmly. Size values are once, few and many counts, or a class for expanded clones, and some rows have none.

v_call: TRBV18; j_call: TRBJ1-4; clone_size: NA; d_call: NA; cdr3_nt: TGTGCCAGCTCACCTGGCATAACTAATGAAAAACTGTTTTTT; cdr3_aa: CASSPGITNEKLFF
v_call: TRBV5-1; j_call: TRBJ2-2; clone_size: NA; d_call: NA; cdr3_nt: TGCGCCAGCAATCAGGGTAACACCGGGGAGCTGTTTTTT; cdr3_aa: CASNQGNTGELFF
v_call: TRBV5-4; j_call: TRBJ1-2; clone_size: NA; d_call: TRBD1; cdr3_nt: TGTGCCAGCAGCGTACAGGGGGCTTTGGGGGGTGGCTACACCTTC; cdr3_aa: CASSVQGALGGGYTF
v_call: TRBV24-1; j_call: TRBJ1-5; clone_size: NA; d_call: NA; cdr3_nt: TGTGCCACCAGTGGAGGGGGTAGCAATCAGCCCCAGCATTTT; cdr3_aa: CATSGGGSNQPQHF
v_call: TRBV4-2; j_call: TRBJ2-2; clone_size: NA; d_call: TRBD1; cdr3_nt: TGTGCCAGCAGCCGCCACAGGGGGTCAACAGACGGGGAGCTGTTTTTT; cdr3_aa: CASSRHRGSTDGELFF
v_call: TRBV29-1; j_call: TRBJ2-7; clone_size: NA; d_call: TRBD1; cdr3_nt: TGCAGCGCTTCTACAGGGGCCCGGGGCGAGCAGTACTTC; cdr3_aa: CSASTGARGEQYF
v_call: TRBV5-4; j_call: TRBJ2-7; clone_size: NA; d_call: TRBD2; cdr3_nt: TGTGCCAGCAGCACACTAGCGGGAGGGCCCGACGAGCAGTACTTC; cdr3_aa: CASSTLAGGPDEQYF
v_call: TRBV18; j_call: TRBJ2-5; clone_size: NA; d_call: TRBD2; cdr3_nt: TGTGCCAGCTCACCTCTAGCGGGAGATTATATAGAGACCCAGTACTTC; cdr3_aa: CASSPLAGDYIETQYF
v_call: TRBV14; j_call: TRBJ1-2; clone_size: few; d_call: TRBD1; cdr3_nt: TGTGCCAGCAGCCAATCAAGACAGGGGGCGCACAACTATGGCTACACCTTC; cdr3_aa: CASSQSRQGAHNYGYTF
v_call: TRBV6-5; j_call: TRBJ2-2; clone_size: once; d_call: TRBD2; cdr3_nt: TGTGCCAGCAGTTACACGGGGGGTCACACCGGGGAGCTGTTTTTT; cdr3_aa: CASSYTGGHTGELFF
v_call: TRBV3-1/TRBV3-2; j_call: TRBJ1-1; clone_size: NA; d_call: NA; cdr3_nt: TGTGCCAGCAGCCGAGGGTCTCCGTTGAACACTGAAGCTTTCTTT; cdr3_aa: CASSRGSPLNTEAFF
v_call: TRBV10-3; j_call: TRBJ2-1; clone_size: NA; d_call: TRBD2; cdr3_nt: TGTGCCATCAGTGAGACCCCGGGACTAGCTTCTTTGGAATCCTACAATGAGCAGTTCTTC; cdr3_aa: CAISETPGLASLESYNEQFF
v_call: TRBV29-1; j_call: TRBJ1-1; clone_size: NA; d_call: NA; cdr3_nt: TGCAGCGTTACTGAGGGGAACACTGAAGCTTTCTTT; cdr3_aa: CSVTEGNTEAFF
v_call: TRBV19; j_call: TRBJ1-1; clone_size: NA; d_call: TRBD1; cdr3_nt: TGTGCCAGTAGTGAACGTCCAGGGGGGTGGACTGAAGCTTTCTTT; cdr3_aa: CASSERPGGWTEAFF
v_call: TRBV5-1; j_call: TRBJ1-1; clone_size: NA; d_call: TRBD1; cdr3_nt: TGCGCCAGCAGCTTGGCCCGCCTCGGCGGGACAGGATTGAACACTGAAGCTTTCTTT; cdr3_aa: CASSLARLGGTGLNTEAFF
v_call: TRBV30; j_call: TRBJ1-2; clone_size: NA; d_call: NA; cdr3_nt: TGTGCCTGCCCCGGTCCGTCGGGCTATGGCTACACCTTC; cdr3_aa: CACPGPSGYGYTF
v_call: TRBV29-1; j_call: TRBJ1-2; clone_size: NA; d_call: NA; cdr3_nt: TGCAGCGGTTCAAGGGGTAACTATGGCTACACCTTC; cdr3_aa: CSGSRGNYGYTF
v_call: TRBV5-1; j_call: TRBJ2-7; clone_size: NA; d_call: NA; cdr3_nt: TGCGCCAGCAGCTTGGCTCCGAGCTACGAGCAGTACTTC; cdr3_aa: CASSLAPSYEQYF
v_call: TRBV11-2; j_call: TRBJ2-2; clone_size: NA; d_call: TRBD1; cdr3_nt: TGTGCCAGCATCGACCTATCTCAGGGACAGGGGTACACCGGGGAGCTGTTTTTT; cdr3_aa: CASIDLSQGQGYTGELFF
v_call: TRBV5-4; j_call: TRBJ1-6; clone_size: NA; d_call: NA; cdr3_nt: TGTGCCAGCAGCTCTGGGGGGAGCTCCTATAATTCACCCCTCCACTTT; cdr3_aa: CASSSGGSSYNSPLHF
v_call: TRBV27; j_call: TRBJ2-1; clone_size: NA; d_call: NA; cdr3_nt: TGTGCCAGCAGTTTCACCCCTCTTCGAAGCGGGCATGGCAATGAGCAGTTCTTC; cdr3_aa: CASSFTPLRSGHGNEQFF
v_call: TRBV5-1; j_call: TRBJ1-5; clone_size: NA; d_call: TRBD1; cdr3_nt: TGCGCCAGCAGCCCCTACCGACAGGGGTTCCATCAGCCCCAGCATTTT; cdr3_aa: CASSPYRQGFHQPQHF
v_call: TRBV30; j_call: TRBJ1-2; clone_size: NA; d_call: NA; cdr3_nt: TGTGCCTGGAGTGTAGGTGCGACTCCTGGAAACTATGGCTACACCTTC; cdr3_aa: CAWSVGATPGNYGYTF
v_call: TRBV28; j_call: TRBJ1-1; clone_size: NA; d_call: TRBD1; cdr3_nt: TGTGCCAGCACCCTCCCCCTGGACAGGGGGATAGCTTTCTTT; cdr3_aa: CASTLPLDRGIAFF
v_call: TRBV5-1; j_call: TRBJ1-2; clone_size: NA; d_call: TRBD1; cdr3_nt: TGCGCCAGCAGCGCGGAGACAGGGATCTACGGCTACACCTTC; cdr3_aa: CASSAETGIYGYTF
v_call: TRBV10-3; j_call: TRBJ2-1; clone_size: NA; d_call: TRBD1; cdr3_nt: TGTGCCATCAGTTCACCGGGGATAGGACAGGGGGCAAGTGAGCAGTTCTTC; cdr3_aa: CAISSPGIGQGASEQFF
v_call: TRBV11-2; j_call: TRBJ2-4; clone_size: NA; d_call: TRBD2; cdr3_nt: TGTGCCAGCAGCTTAGAAGCTAGCGGGGGGGCGAACATTCAGTACTTC; cdr3_aa: CASSLEASGGANIQYF